The 26 T cell receptor beta chains below come from one sample, sequenced in a study of T-cell memory formation after mild COVID-19. TCRdb fed the 5' RACE reads into MiXCR, producing one record per CDR3 protein. The sample has 550,000 to 650,000 distinct CDR3 sequences; roughly 17% are singletons. The sequenced sample consisted of PBMCs or a T cell subset sorted from them (not recorded which). The receptors stem from an adult woman who had mild COVID-19 (a few samples of this study predate the infection). Cell type and time point are not known.

The chain has TRBV7-9 and TRBJ2-3; D gene uncertain. The CDR3 has 13 amino acids. Germline assignment: CDR1 SEHNR and CDR2 FQNEAQ (reference sequence). The V and J ends lost 7 bases and 4 bases respectively, with 12 bases between them. The CDR3 DNA reads TGTGCCAGCAACCTCCATCCTGCAGATACGCAGTATTTT. Residues: CASNLHPADTQYF.

This clonotype has more than one count but fewer than ten. This sequence joins TRBV7-9 and TRBJ2-5; D perhaps matches TRBD1 (6 bases). Germline CDR1 SEHNR, CDR2 FQNEAQ (reference sequence). The CDR3 runs to 15 residues. Trimming removed 5 bases at V and 0 bases at J, with 13 bases between. The CDR3 spells CASSGRTEYQETQYF. CDR3 sequence (DNA): TGTGCCAGCAGCGGACGGACAGAATACCAAGAGACCCAGTACTTC. The full variable domain, rest sourced from reference TRBV7-9 and TRBJ2-5, is DTGVSQNPRHKITKRGQNVTFRCDPISEHNRLYWYRQTLGQGPEFLTYFQNEAQLEKSRLLSDRFSAERPKGSFSTLEIQRTEQGDSAMYLCASSGRTEYQETQYFGPGTRLLVL.

This chain joins TRBV2 and TRBJ2-7; 8 nucleotides match TRBD2. The V gene end was trimmed by 10 bases and the J gene end by 2 bases; junction bases not matched to a gene: 13. Germline CDR1 SNHLY, CDR2 FYNNEI. The CDR3 covers 15 residues. DNA of the CDR3: TGTGCCAACCTCGGCGTAGCGGGGAAGACCTACGAGCAGTACTTC. It yields the protein CANLGVAGKTYEQYF.

This clonotype was counted a few times. The chain carries TRBV14 and TRBJ2-2; 8 positions agree with TRBD2. The CDR3 consists of 14 residues. V was pared by 1 base and J by 6 bases, with 1 base of the junction left unmatched. From germline, CDR1 is SGHDN and CDR2 FVKESK. CDR3 region: CASSQAGGAGELFF. For the CDR3, the DNA is TGTGCCAGCAGCCAAGCGGGAGGGGCCGGGGAGCTGTTTTTT. The variable domain in full, completed from reference TRBV14 and TRBJ2-2, reads EAGVTQFPSHSVIEKGQTVTLRCDPISGHDNLYWYRRVMGKEIKFLLHFVKESKQDESGMPNNRFLAERTGGTYSTLKVQPAELEDSGVYFCASSQAGGAGELFFGEGSRLTVL.

Only a few counts were recorded for this clonotype. This chain uses TRBV5-1 with TRBJ2-3; 9 positions agree with TRBD1. Germline V gives CDR1 SGHRS, CDR2 YFSETQ. The V and J ends lost 0 bases and 4 bases, in that order; junction bases with no gene match: 9. The CDR3 length is 17 residues. CDR3 sequence (DNA): TGCGCCAGCAGCTTGGGGTCGCCGGGACAGGGCCCAGATACGCAGTATTTT. Translation gives CASSLGSPGQGPDTQYF.

This clonotype was found many times. The rearrangement joins TRBV15 to TRBJ2-7, with TRBD2 matching 8 bases. Germline V gene data show CDR1 as LNHNV and CDR2 as YYDKDF (reference sequence). V shed 7 bases, J shed 3 bases, and the junction held 11 bases outside the gene matches. The CDR3 runs 15 residues. CDR3 nucleotide sequence: TGTGCCACCAACCCTCGGGAGGGAGGAGACTACGAGCAGTACTTC. Amino acid sequence: CATNPREGGDYEQYF.

This chain joins TRBV13 and TRBJ1-1; possibly TRBD1 for D (5 bases). Per the germline V gene, CDR1 is PRHDT and CDR2 is FYEKMQ (reference sequence). V was cut by 7 bases and J by 8 bases, with 20 bases left in between. The CDR3 consists of 14 residues. The CDR3 reads CASTTYGREEEAFF. The CDR3 DNA reads TGTGCCAGCACCACTTACGGCAGGGAGGAAGAAGCTTTCTTT.

Regarding this clonotype: One junction end disagrees with the germline gene, perhaps due to a read error. The rearrangement links TRBV3-1 to TRBJ2-1; TRBD1 or TRBD2 may be the D gene (5 bases each). In germline, CDR1 is LGHDT, CDR2 YNNKEL (reference sequence). This CDR3 has 15 residues. Here the CDR3 DNA reads TGTGCCAGCATCCAAGTGGGGGACGGGGTTGATGAGCAGTTCTTC. It specifies CASIQVGDGVDEQFF.

The V gene is TRBV7-3, the J gene TRBJ1-1; a weak D match, TRBD1 (6 bases). The CDR3 runs to 14 residues. Germline-derived CDR1 and CDR2 are SGHTA and FQGTGA. Trimming pared 5 bases from V and 0 bases from J, leaving 10 bases between. The CDR3 DNA follows: TGTGCCAGCAGCCCGGGGACAATGAACACTGAAGCTTTCTTT. Amino acids: CASSPGTMNTEAFF.

This clonotype has ten or more counts. This chain connects TRBV3-1 to TRBJ1-2, with TRBD1 matching over 7 bases. CDR1 and CDR2 from the germline V gene are LGHDT and YNNKEL (reference sequence). The CDR3 contains 12 residues. V shed 6 bases, J shed 13 bases, and the junction held 11 bases outside the gene matches. The CDR3 nucleotides are TGTGCCAGCAGGTTGACAGGGTTTGGAATCACCTTC. This codes for CASRLTGFGITF.

The sample holds a few counts of this clonotype. This chain joins TRBV6-2 or TRBV6-3 and TRBJ2-1; no clear D. The V end was cut by 6 bases, the J end by 9 bases, with 15 bases between. CDR1 and CDR2 (germline): MNHEY, SVGEGT. The CDR3 totals 13 residues. Here the CDR3 reads CASRRASQIEQFF. CDR3 sequence (DNA): TGTGCCAGCAGACGTGCTAGTCAAATTGAGCAGTTCTTC.

Only a few counts were recorded for this clonotype. This sequence joins TRBV15 and TRBJ2-1, with D perhaps TRBD2 (5 bases). The CDR3 runs to 15 residues. Germline V gives CDR1 LNHNV, CDR2 YYDKDF (reference sequence). The V end was cut by 6 bases, the J end by 8 bases, with 20 bases between. The DNA of the CDR3 is TGTGCCACCAGAGCCACAGAACTAGTGACCCATGAGCAGTTCTTC. Its translation: CATRATELVTHEQFF.

The chain carries TRBV6-5 and TRBJ1-6, with a tentative D call TRBD1 (6 bases). Germline V lookup: CDR1 MNHEY, CDR2 SVGAGI. CDR3 length: 16 residues. Trimming shortened V by 6 bases and J by 0 bases, and 12 bases separated the two germline ends. The CDR3 protein is CASRWIQGSYNSPLHF. CDR3 bases: TGTGCCAGCAGGTGGATACAGGGCTCCTATAATTCACCCCTCCACTTT.

This sequence joins TRBV6-5 and TRBJ2-7; 7 bases agree with TRBD2. This CDR3 has 14 amino acids. The germline V gene has CDR1 MNHEY and CDR2 SVGAGI. The ends lost 2 bases at V and 2 bases at J; junction bases unmatched: 3. The CDR3 region has the DNA TGTGCCAGCAGTTACCGGGGGGAAGCCTACGAGCAGTACTTC. Translation gives CASSYRGEAYEQYF.

This clonotype is labeled medium-sized (0.01 to 0.1%). CDR3 bases: TGTGCCACCAGGGGGGGGGCGAGCGGGCCCCACAATGAGCAGTTCTTC. It encodes CATRGGASGPHNEQFF. This sequence joins TRBV10-3 and TRBJ2-1; D is tentatively TRBD1 or TRBD2 (7 bases each). Germline V gene data show CDR1 as ENHRY and CDR2 as SYGVKD. The length of the CDR3 is 16 residues. Between the trimmed V and J ends, which lost 10 bases and 5 bases, there was a span of 24 bases.

The rearrangement links TRBV12-3 or TRBV12-4 to TRBJ1-2; TRBD1 matches 12 bases. This CDR3 spans 16 amino acids. J was trimmed by 0 bases and V by 5 bases; bases with no gene match: 4. The CDR3 DNA follows: TGTGCCAGCAGTCTAGGGACAGGGGGCCCTAACTATGGCTACACCTTC. Protein product: CASSLGTGGPNYGYTF.

This clonotype showed up just a few times. The chain links TRBV29-1 to TRBJ2-5; no firm D call. Trimming stripped 7 bases from V and 3 bases from J, with 15 bases between. The CDR3 loop spans 13 amino acids. Per the germline V gene, CDR1 is SQVTM and CDR2 is ANQGSEA. Here the CDR3 DNA reads TGCAGCGCGCAACACACGCGGAAAGAGACCCAGTACTTC. Protein product: CSAQHTRKETQYF.

The rearrangement links TRBV20-1 to TRBJ2-7; a possible D gene is TRBD1 (5 bases). Trimming removed 0 bases at V and 7 bases at J, with 10 bases between. The CDR3 has 12 amino acids. Germline V gene lookup returns CDR1 DFQATT and CDR2 SNEGSKA (reference sequence). For the CDR3, the DNA is TGCAGTGCTAGAGATCAGGGAAGGGAGCAGTACTTC. Translated, it gives CSARDQGREQYF.

In its sample, this clonotype was seen a few times. The chain uses TRBV7-8 and TRBJ2-7; D is perhaps TRBD2 (5 bases). The CDR3 is 16 residues long. CDR1 and CDR2 (germline): SGHVS, FQNEAQ. The V end was cut by 5 bases, the J end by 5 bases, with 22 bases between. The CDR3 nucleotides read TGTGCCAGCAGCCCCCGCTTCGGGGAAAGTCTACACGAGCAGTACTTC. As protein: CASSPRFGESLHEQYF.

This clonotype was counted between two and nine times. The chain couples TRBV15 to TRBJ1-1, with D uncertain. V dropped 0 bases and J dropped 5 bases, with 7 bases sitting between them. CDR3 length: 13 amino acids. From germline, CDR1 is LNHNV and CDR2 YYDKDF (reference sequence). The CDR3 sequence is CATSRDWRTEAFF. The CDR3 DNA is TGTGCCACCAGCAGAGATTGGAGGACTGAAGCTTTCTTT. Full variable domain (missing parts from reference TRBV15 and TRBJ1-1): DAMVIQNPRYQVTQFGKPVTLSCSQTLNHNVMYWYQQKSSQAPKLLFHYYDKDFNNEADTPDNFQSRRPNTSFCFLDIRSPGLGDTAMYLCATSRDWRTEAFFGQGTRLTVV.

The V and J genes are TRBV12-3 or TRBV12-4 and TRBJ2-1; 9 bases are shared with TRBD2. This CDR3 comprises 14 residues. The V segment lost 0 bases and the J segment 7 bases; nucleotides outside the gene matches: 1. The CDR3 DNA is TGTGCCAGCAGTTTAGCCACTAGCGGGAATGAGCAGTTCTTC. Its protein product is CASSLATSGNEQFF.

This clonotype was detected only a few times. V gene TRBV7-2 combines with J gene TRBJ2-2; D call uncertain. Trimming stripped 5 bases from V and 12 bases from J, with 10 bases between. The germline V gene encodes CDR1 SGHTA and CDR2 FQGNSA. This CDR3 spans 11 amino acids. The CDR3 coding sequence is TGTGCCAGCAGCCAGACCCGGAAGCTGTTTTTT. Its translation: CASSQTRKLFF.

The rearrangement links TRBV10-3 to TRBJ2-7; possibly TRBD2 for D (6 bases). Germline V gives CDR1 ENHRY, CDR2 SYGVKD. The length of the CDR3 is 13 residues. V shed 10 bases and J shed 3 bases, with 16 bases lying between them. CDR3 DNA sequence: TGTGCCACCCGGGAGAACAGGCACTACGAGCAGTACTTC. Residues: CATRENRHYEQYF.

CDR3 coding DNA: TGCAGTGCGGGGGACTGGCAGAACACCGGGGAGCTGTTTTTT. Amino acids: CSAGDWQNTGELFF. The rearrangement uses TRBV20-1 and TRBJ2-2; the D gene is possibly TRBD2 (6 bases). The CDR3 runs to 14 residues. Trimming stripped 6 bases from V and 1 base from J, with 12 bases between. CDR1 and CDR2 from the germline V gene are DFQATT and SNEGSKA (reference sequence).

This chain joins TRBV4-2 and TRBJ2-1; a possible D gene is TRBD2 (6 bases). Germline V gene data show CDR1 as LGHNA and CDR2 as YNFKEQ. V was clipped by 0 bases and J by 14 bases, with 14 bases between them. The CDR3 extends over 13 amino acids. CDR3 coding DNA: TGTGCCAGCAGCCAAGATCGGGGATGGGGGGAGTTCTTC. Its protein is CASSQDRGWGEFF.

V is TRBV5-1 and J is TRBJ2-7; D is uncertain. Per germline, CDR1 SGHRS and CDR2 YFSETQ. This CDR3 has 15 residues. The V and J ends lost 6 bases and 0 bases respectively, with 16 bases between them. The CDR3 region is CASTTGPLSSYEQYF. The CDR3 coding sequence is TGCGCCAGCACTACCGGGCCACTGAGCTCCTACGAGCAGTACTTC.